This T cell receptor (beta chain) was profiled in a study of regulatory T cells in long-lasting Graves disease. Described time point: persistent/refractory GD, antithyroid drugs over 5 years with positive TRAb. Preparation of the TCR library used RNA extracted from PBMCs. The authors built TCR beta libraries using iRepertoire HTBI primers and Arm-PCR of CDR3 regions. TCRdb called the multiplex PCR reads again in MiXCR, with one record for every CDR3 protein. This sample carries about 430,000 distinct CDR3 sequences, 21% of them seen once, and the ten largest clones take 14%. This clonotype occurred many times. Its specificity is unknown. The germline CDR1 and CDR2 sequences are MNHEY and SMNVEV (reference sequence). The V end was cut by 5 bases, the J end by 4 bases, with 18 bases between. CDR3 size: 15 residues. General observations from the study: Persistent Graves' patients showed a TCR diversity that was lower than that of newly diagnosed ones.

The rearrangement joins TRBV27 to TRBJ2-7, with D hard to call. Sample: peripheral blood mononuclear cells (PBMCs), taken when the disease was refractory, from a patient treated with antithyroid drugs. The clonotype was recovered from a female donor with Graves disease. The CDR3 loop is CASSPDPTGWYEQYF. The CDR3 DNA is TGTGCCAGCAGTCCCGACCCCACCGGTTGGTACGAGCAGTACTTC.